This T cell receptor (beta chain) was captured by sequencing in a study of post-analysis software for immune sequencing data. Study-wide points: Controls' normalized Chao1 diversity significantly exceeded that of multiple sclerosis patients. In patients, about 5 TRBV segments were more frequent than in controls, with TRBV5-6, TRBV5-1 and TRBV20-1 among them. Analysis by F measure revealed that same-batch samples clustered strongly together.

Unique molecular identifiers were built into the TCR beta cDNA libraries. TCRdb reprocessed the PCR reads via MiXCR and lists one record per CDR3 protein. The sample yields hundreds of thousands of distinct CDR3 sequences, about 40% seen once. CDR1 and CDR2 from the germline V gene are DFQATT and SNEGSKA (reference sequence). V lost 4 bases, J lost 3 bases, and 16 bases lay in between. This CDR3 comprises 14 residues. This clonotype has a handful of counts. What it recognizes is unknown. The genes are TRBV20-1 and TRBJ2-7, with TRBD2 as a possible D gene (7 bases). Sequenced sample: blood. The sequence came from a girl between 10 and 17 years old with multiple sclerosis. CDR3 region: CSATLGGLDYEQYF. In nucleotides, the CDR3 is TGCAGTGCTACCCTGGGGGGGCTAGACTACGAGCAGTACTTC.